Listed here are 29 T cell receptor beta chains from one sample, sequenced in a study of control samples from healthy donors and cancer patients. Sequencing used immunoSEQ multiplex PCR; TCRdb keeps in-frame clones, though not all of them. The sample carries approximately 140,000 clones, 85% to 95% recorded once. The sequenced material came from blood. These receptors were obtained from a man aged 35 to 55 in good health.

The chain joins TRBV27 to TRBJ2-1; the match to TRBD1 covers 10 bases. Per germline, CDR1 MNHEY and CDR2 SMNVEV (reference sequence). The CDR3 loop spans 17 amino acids. The V and J ends lost 4 bases and 7 bases, in that order; junction bases with no gene match: 13. The CDR3 protein is CASSSRTGGVSKNEQFF. The DNA of the CDR3 is TGTGCCAGCAGTTCCCGGACAGGGGGAGTTAGTAAGAATGAGCAGTTCTTC.

The chain carries TRBV6-2 or TRBV6-3 and TRBJ2-2; 8 bases line up with TRBD1. V lost 6 bases, J lost 4 bases, and 10 bases stayed unmatched. From germline, CDR1 is MNHEY and CDR2 SVGEGT. CDR3 length equals 16 residues. The CDR3 nucleotides are TGTGCCAGCAGCCAACCGGGACAGGTCAGCACCGGGGAGCTGTTTTTT. This translates into CASSQPGQVSTGELFF.

This chain joins TRBV19 and TRBJ1-1; D possibly corresponds to TRBD1 (6 bases). The CDR3 is 12 amino acids. V shed 8 bases and J shed 1 base, with 8 bases lying between them. Germline values: CDR1 LNHDA, CDR2 SQIVND (reference sequence). The CDR3 loop is CASPRGNTEAFF. In DNA, the CDR3 is TGTGCCAGTCCCAGGGGGAACACTGAAGCTTTCTTT.

The CDR3 loop is CASSMGRASASYNEQFF. The DNA for the CDR3 is TGTGCCAGCAGCATGGGAAGGGCTAGCGCCTCCTACAATGAGCAGTTCTTC. The rearrangement joins TRBV2 to TRBJ2-1, with D perhaps matching TRBD2 (6 bases). The CDR3 loop spans 17 amino acids. The V end lost 6 bases, the J end lost 0 bases, and 18 bases lay between the germline ends. Per germline, CDR1 SNHLY and CDR2 FYNNEI.

V is TRBV27 and J is TRBJ1-1, with 7 bases lining up with TRBD1. The CDR3 runs to 15 residues. The junction had 6 bases not matched to a gene; V was cut back by 3 bases and J by 2 bases. Germline CDR1 is MNHEY and CDR2 is SMNVEV (reference sequence). CDR3 in DNA: TGTGCCAGCAGTTTGACCAGGGGGGTTAACACTGAAGCTTTCTTT. The encoded protein is CASSLTRGVNTEAFF.

The V gene is TRBV6-5, the J gene TRBJ1-1; 9 bases match TRBD1. Germline loops: CDR1 MNHEY, CDR2 SVGAGI. V was pared by 8 bases and J by 3 bases, with 10 bases of the junction left unmatched. The CDR3 is 15 amino acids. The CDR3 DNA follows: TGTGCCAGCCGACGGGACAGGGAAAGGGACACTGAAGCTTTCTTT. Translated: CASRRDRERDTEAFF.

The chain combines TRBV11-2 with TRBJ2-7; TRBD2 is a possible D gene (5 bases). The CDR3 extends over 11 amino acids. With 5 bases removed from V and 3 bases from J, the gap between germline ends came to 5 bases. From germline, CDR1 is SGHAT and CDR2 FQNNGV. The CDR3: CASSRDYEQYF. DNA for the CDR3: TGTGCCAGCAGCCGGGACTACGAGCAGTACTTC. The full variable domain, its missing parts supplied by reference TRBV11-2 and TRBJ2-7, is EAGVAQSPRYKIIEKRQSVAFWCNPISGHATLYWYQQILGQGPKLLIQFQNNGVVDDSQLPKDRFSAERLKGVDSTLKIQPAKLEDSAVYLCASSRDYEQYFGPGTRLTVT.

This chain uses TRBV3-1 (or the pseudogene TRBV3-2) with TRBJ1-5, with a weak D call TRBD1 (5 bases). This CDR3 has 14 residues. Germline lookup yields CDR1 LGHDT and CDR2 YNNKEL (reference sequence). The V and J ends lost 2 bases and 6 bases respectively, with 11 bases between them. The CDR3 here is CASSQSLGGQPQHF. For the CDR3, the DNA is TGTGCCAGCAGCCAAAGCCTGGGGGGTCAGCCCCAGCATTTT.

In this sample, this clone turned up a few times. The chain is built from TRBV5-5 and TRBJ2-1; TRBD2 is a possible D gene (5 bases). CDR1 SGHKS and CDR2 YYEKEE come from the germline V gene (reference sequence). Trimming left V 0 bases short and J 7 bases short, with 11 bases between. The CDR3 consists of 14 residues. CDR3 in DNA: TGTGCCAGCAGCTTGGCTAGTTTAGCGAATGAGCAGTTCTTC. Protein sequence: CASSLASLANEQFF.

The count of this clone is one. The genes are TRBV13 and TRBJ1-6; D remains unclear. The germline V gene has CDR1 PRHDT and CDR2 FYEKMQ (reference sequence). This CDR3 spans 12 amino acids. V lost 1 base and J lost 10, with 5 bases in between. For the CDR3, the DNA is TGTGCCAGCAGCTTAGTTGGCTCACCCCTCCACTTT. Amino acid sequence: CASSLVGSPLHF.

CDR3: CASSYGVGNQPQHF. The CDR3 DNA reads as TGTGCCAGCAGTTACGGGGTTGGAAATCAGCCCCAGCATTTT. The chain has TRBV6-5 and TRBJ1-5; D is unclear. CDR3 length equals 14 residues. From germline, CDR1 is MNHEY and CDR2 SVGAGI. Trimming left V 2 bases short and J 4 bases short, with 9 bases between.

The chain has TRBV10-3 and TRBJ1-3, with D unresolved. The CDR3 extends over 16 amino acids. Germline CDR1 and CDR2: ENHRY and SYGVKD. Trimming cost V 4 bases and J 0 bases, with 13 bases left between them. The DNA for the CDR3 is TGTGCCATCAGTGGGTCCTTACTAAGCTCTGGAAACACCATATATTTT. It specifies CAISGSLLSSGNTIYF.

V and J are TRBV10-3 and TRBJ1-3, with D uncertain. CDR1 is ENHRY, CDR2 SYGVKD, per germline. The CDR3 covers 17 residues. V was shortened by 0 bases and J by 2 bases, with 14 bases between the two germline ends. This chain's CDR3 is CAISESFQSNAGNTIYF. DNA of the CDR3: TGTGCCATCAGTGAGTCCTTCCAATCTAATGCTGGAAACACCATATATTTT.

This clone was found once. The rearrangement joins TRBV27 to TRBJ1-5, with 11 positions matching TRBD1. Germline loops: CDR1 MNHEY, CDR2 SMNVEV (reference sequence). CDR3 length equals 15 residues. J was trimmed by 6 bases and V by 5 bases; bases with no gene match: 6. DNA of the CDR3: TGTGCCAGCAGTAAGGACAGGGGGCTTGCTCAGCCCCAGCATTTT. This codes for CASSKDRGLAQPQHF.

The chain links TRBV7-8 to TRBJ2-3, with a tentative D call TRBD2 (6 bases). V lost 0 bases and J 2 bases, leaving 15 bases between the germline ends. This CDR3 comprises 17 residues. Germline assignment: CDR1 SGHVS and CDR2 FQNEAQ. CDR3 region: CASSLAFGGGSTDTQYF. In DNA, the CDR3 is TGTGCCAGCAGCTTAGCCTTCGGGGGAGGATCCACAGATACGCAGTATTTT.

V usage is TRBV9 and J usage is TRBJ2-1; no firm D call. Between the trimmed V and J ends, which lost 3 bases and 3 bases, there was a span of 13 bases. CDR1 is SGDLS and CDR2 is YYNGEE in the germline V gene. This CDR3 comprises 15 residues. CDR3: CASSGHKGRYNEQFF. DNA of the CDR3: TGTGCCAGCAGCGGGCACAAGGGTCGCTACAATGAGCAGTTCTTC.

The J gene is TRBJ2-3, the V gene TRBV6-2 or TRBV6-3; TRBD1 matches 8 bases. V shed 0 bases, J shed 5 bases, and the junction held 7 bases outside the gene matches. Germline loops: CDR1 MNHEY, CDR2 SVGEGT. The CDR3 loop spans 16 amino acids. The CDR3: CASSYSRDRRVDTQYF. CDR3 nucleotide sequence: TGTGCCAGCAGTTACTCAAGGGACAGGCGGGTAGATACGCAGTATTTT.

The genes are TRBV14 and TRBJ2-1, with D unclear. V dropped 4 bases and J dropped 6 bases, with 7 bases sitting between them. The CDR3 runs 12 residues. The germline V gene encodes CDR1 SGHDN and CDR2 FVKESK. CDR3 nucleotides: TGTGCCAGCAGCCCTGTCGGCAATGAGCAGTTCTTC. Its translation is CASSPVGNEQFF.

The CDR3 DNA reads as TGTGCCAGCAGCGGACAGGTCCAAGAGACCCAGTACTTC. Protein product: CASSGQVQETQYF. This chain links TRBV5-6 with TRBJ2-5; 7 nucleotides match TRBD1. V lost 4 bases and J lost 1; bases outside the gene matches: 1. The CDR3 covers 13 residues. Germline CDR1 is SGHDT and CDR2 is YYEEEE.

The chain is built from TRBV2 and TRBJ1-6; D is possibly TRBD1 (6 bases). Between the trimmed V and J ends, which lost 6 bases and 8 bases, there was a span of 11 bases. CDR1 is SNHLY and CDR2 is FYNNEI in the germline V gene. The CDR3 contains 13 residues. This CDR3 reads CASREDRDSPLHF. As DNA, the CDR3 is TGTGCCAGCAGGGAGGACAGAGATTCACCCCTCCACTTT.

This clone turned up a few times. The chain joins TRBV2 to TRBJ1-5; D call uncertain. Deletions cut 4 bases from V and 6 bases from J, with 10 bases between. The V gene's germline CDR1 is SNHLY and CDR2 FYNNEI. This CDR3 is 13 amino acids long. This chain's CDR3 is CASSGLPGQPQHF. CDR3 in DNA: TGTGCCAGCAGTGGGTTACCTGGTCAGCCCCAGCATTTT.

V gene TRBV27 combines with J gene TRBJ2-1; the D is unclear. The V gene's germline CDR1 is MNHEY and CDR2 SMNVEV (reference sequence). V lost 5 bases and J lost 7, with 12 bases in between. This CDR3 is built from 13 residues. CDR3 sequence reads: CASSVGAFNEQFF. The CDR3 DNA reads TGTGCCAGCAGTGTCGGAGCCTTTAATGAGCAGTTCTTC.

CDR3 DNA: TGTGCCACCCAGGACCTGGCGAACACTGAAGCTTTCTTT. Protein product: CATQDLANTEAFF. This rearrangement joins TRBV28 to TRBJ1-1; D is unclear. The CDR3 runs 13 residues. Trimming shortened V by 10 bases and J by 1 base, and 13 bases separated the two germline ends. CDR1 MDHEN and CDR2 SYDVKM come from the germline V gene.

The chain recombines TRBV10-3 with TRBJ2-7; TRBD2 matches 12 bases. The CDR3 totals 16 residues. Trimming at V came to 1 base and at J to 1 base, leaving 2 bases not matched to a gene. Germline V CDR1 and CDR2: ENHRY, SYGVKD. The CDR3 reads CAISELGTSGSYEQYF. DNA for the CDR3: TGTGCCATCAGTGAGTTGGGGACTAGCGGGTCCTACGAGCAGTACTTC.

The V gene is TRBV19, the J gene TRBJ1-5; possible D gene TRBD1, 5 bases. CDR3 length equals 15 residues. Trimming removed 9 bases at V and 0 bases at J, with 15 bases between. The germline gives CDR1 LNHDA, CDR2 SQIVND (reference sequence). The CDR3 DNA reads TGTGCCAGGACACCGGGGACGGTTAGCAATCAGCCCCAGCATTTT. Encoded protein: CARTPGTVSNQPQHF. Drawing the rest from reference TRBV19 and TRBJ1-5, the complete variable domain is DGGITQSPKYLFRKEGQNVTLSCEQNLNHDAMYWYRQDPGQGLRLIYYSQIVNDFQKGDIAEGYSVSREKKESFPLTVTSAQKNPTAFYLCARTPGTVSNQPQHFGDGTRLSIL.

The CDR3, as DNA: TGCGCCAGCAGCCATCCGGACAGGGCTGTAAATAATGAGCAGTTCTTC. This translates into CASSHPDRAVNNEQFF. This sequence joins TRBV4-1 and TRBJ2-1; 8 bases match TRBD1. Germline V gene sequence: CDR1 MGHRA, CDR2 YSYEKL. With V trimmed by 3 bases and J by 7 bases, 11 bases remained unmatched. The CDR3 length is 16 residues.

The chain joins TRBV5-1 to TRBJ1-3; 7 bases map to TRBD1. The germline gives CDR1 SGHRS, CDR2 YFSETQ. CDR3 length: 17 residues. With 1 base clipped from V and 2 bases from J, the junction kept 9 bases outside the gene matches. The CDR3 nucleotides read TGCGCCAGCAGCTTGAGGGGACAGACTATTCCTGGAAACACCATATATTTT. This gives the protein CASSLRGQTIPGNTIYF.

The chain is built from TRBV27 and TRBJ2-7; D possibly corresponds to TRBD2 (5 bases). The CDR3 is 15 residues long. In germline, CDR1 is MNHEY, CDR2 SMNVEV (reference sequence). Trimming removed 1 base at V and 2 bases at J, with 12 bases between. CDR3 loop: CASSLWAGGPYEQYF. As DNA, the CDR3 is TGTGCCAGCAGTTTATGGGCCGGCGGGCCCTACGAGCAGTACTTC.

The rearrangement joins TRBV24-1 to TRBJ2-2, with TRBD1 matching 8 bases. V lost 7 bases to trimming and J lost 2 bases; unmatched junction nucleotides: 14. This CDR3 region has 18 residues. The germline gives CDR1 KGHDR, CDR2 SFDVKD. CDR3 amino acids: CATSDPRGTGPNTGELFF. CDR3 coding DNA: TGTGCCACCAGCGATCCCCGAGGGACAGGCCCTAACACCGGGGAGCTGTTTTTT.